One and the same sample provided the 5 T cell receptor beta chains below, sequenced in a study of CD8 T cells in Susac syndrome. Random hexamers were used to reverse transcribe the RNA input (about 0.5 to 1 ug). TCRdb reanalysed the immunoSEQ multiplex PCR reads using MiXCR and keeps one entry per CDR3 protein. Counted here are approximately 130,000 distinct CDR3 sequences, approximately 89% occurring once; the ten biggest clones make up around 0.24%. Material: CD8+ T cells from PBMCs. All receptors derive from a human donor with multiple sclerosis.

The V and J genes are TRBV4-1 and TRBJ2-1; maybe TRBD2 (6 bases). The length of the CDR3 is 16 residues. Per germline, CDR1 MGHRA and CDR2 YSYEKL. Trimming pared 3 bases from V and 4 bases from J, leaving 16 bases between. The CDR3 here is CASSQNLGLSYNEQFF. As DNA, the CDR3 is TGCGCCAGCAGCCAGAACCTGGGACTTTCTTACAATGAGCAGTTCTTC.

The rearrangement joins TRBV3-1 to TRBJ1-5, with D unresolved. Germline CDR1 and CDR2: LGHDT and YNNKEL (reference sequence). The ends were cut back, 0 bases at V and 4 bases at J, with 7 bases in the middle. The CDR3 has 14 amino acids. The DNA of the CDR3 is TGTGCCAGCAGCCAAGAGCAAGGGAATCAGCCCCAGCATTTT. This translates into CASSQEQGNQPQHF.

CDR3: CASNTAGPLTGELFF. CDR3 DNA sequence: TGTGCCAGCAATACGGCCGGGCCCTTGACCGGGGAGCTGTTTTTT. The V call is TRBV2, the J call TRBJ2-2, with D hard to call. This CDR3 contains 15 residues. V gave up 7 bases and J gave up 5 bases, with 17 bases separating them. Germline V gene data show CDR1 as SNHLY and CDR2 as FYNNEI.

The chain joins TRBV5-1 to TRBJ1-1; 7 bases line up with TRBD1. The ends lost 4 bases at V and 0 bases at J; junction bases unmatched: 9. The germline CDR1 and CDR2 sequences are SGHRS and YFSETQ. There are 16 residues in the CDR3. For the CDR3, the DNA is TGCGCCAGCAGCCTCGGGGACAGTTTAATGAACACTGAAGCTTTCTTT. This translates into CASSLGDSLMNTEAFF.

The genes are TRBV25-1 and TRBJ2-7, with TRBD1 matching 8 bases. The CDR3 runs 14 residues. The V gene's germline CDR1 is MGHDK and CDR2 SYGVNS. V was clipped by 8 bases and J by 2 bases; unmatched bases: 8. The DNA of the CDR3 is TGTGCCAGCGGGGGAGGACAGGGCCCCTACGAGCAGTACTTC. Its translation is CASGGGQGPYEQYF.